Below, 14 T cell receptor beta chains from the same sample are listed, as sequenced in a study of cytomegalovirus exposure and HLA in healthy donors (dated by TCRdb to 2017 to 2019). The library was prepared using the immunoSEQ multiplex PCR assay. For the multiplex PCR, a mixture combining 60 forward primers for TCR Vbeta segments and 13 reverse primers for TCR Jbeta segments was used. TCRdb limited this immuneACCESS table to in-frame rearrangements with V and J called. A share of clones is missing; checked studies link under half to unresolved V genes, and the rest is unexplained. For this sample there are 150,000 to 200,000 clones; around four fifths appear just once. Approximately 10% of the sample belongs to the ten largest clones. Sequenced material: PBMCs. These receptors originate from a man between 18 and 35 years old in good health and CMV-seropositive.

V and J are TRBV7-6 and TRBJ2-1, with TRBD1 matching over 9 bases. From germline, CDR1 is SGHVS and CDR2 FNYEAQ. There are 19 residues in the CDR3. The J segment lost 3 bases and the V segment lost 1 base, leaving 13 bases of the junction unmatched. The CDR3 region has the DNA TGTGCCAGCAGCTTAGATTATTTTCAGGGACAGGGAATCTACAATGAGCAGTTCTTC. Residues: CASSLDYFQGQGIYNEQFF.

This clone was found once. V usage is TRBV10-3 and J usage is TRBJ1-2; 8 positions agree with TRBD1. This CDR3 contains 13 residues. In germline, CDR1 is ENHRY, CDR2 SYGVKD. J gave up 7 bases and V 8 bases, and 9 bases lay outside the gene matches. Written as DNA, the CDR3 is TGTGCCATCTTACTAGGACAGGGAGGTGGCTACACCTTC. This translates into CAILLGQGGGYTF.

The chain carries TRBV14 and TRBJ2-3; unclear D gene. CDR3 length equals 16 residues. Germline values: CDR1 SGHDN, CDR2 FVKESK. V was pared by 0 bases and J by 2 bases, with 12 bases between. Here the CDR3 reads CASSQDSQISTDTQYF. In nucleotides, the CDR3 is TGTGCCAGCAGCCAAGATTCGCAGATATCCACAGATACGCAGTATTTT.

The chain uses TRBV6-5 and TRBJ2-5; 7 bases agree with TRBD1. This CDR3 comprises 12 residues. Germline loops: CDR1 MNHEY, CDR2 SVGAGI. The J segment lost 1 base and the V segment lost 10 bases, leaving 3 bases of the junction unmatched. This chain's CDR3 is CATRDSQETQYF. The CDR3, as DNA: TGTGCCACCAGGGACAGCCAAGAGACCCAGTACTTC.

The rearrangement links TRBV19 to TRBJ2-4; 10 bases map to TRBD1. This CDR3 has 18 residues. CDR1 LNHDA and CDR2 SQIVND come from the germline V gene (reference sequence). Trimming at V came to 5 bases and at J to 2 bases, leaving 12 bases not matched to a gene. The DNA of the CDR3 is TGTGCCAGTAGTCCTCCCAAGACAGGGGGCATGACCAAAAACATTCAGTACTTC. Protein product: CASSPPKTGGMTKNIQYF.

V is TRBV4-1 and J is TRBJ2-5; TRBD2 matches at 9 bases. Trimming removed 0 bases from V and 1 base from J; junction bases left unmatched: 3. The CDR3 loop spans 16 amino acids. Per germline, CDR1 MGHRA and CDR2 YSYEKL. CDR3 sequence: CASSQESGRPQETQYF. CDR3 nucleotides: TGCGCCAGCAGCCAAGAGAGCGGGAGGCCCCAAGAGACCCAGTACTTC.

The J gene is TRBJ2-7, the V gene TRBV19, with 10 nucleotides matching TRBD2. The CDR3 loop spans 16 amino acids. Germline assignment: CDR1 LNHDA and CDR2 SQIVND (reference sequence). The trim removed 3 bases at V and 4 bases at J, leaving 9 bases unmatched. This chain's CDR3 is CASSMTSGLSPYEQYF. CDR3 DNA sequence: TGTGCCAGTAGTATGACTAGCGGGCTTTCCCCGTACGAGCAGTACTTC.

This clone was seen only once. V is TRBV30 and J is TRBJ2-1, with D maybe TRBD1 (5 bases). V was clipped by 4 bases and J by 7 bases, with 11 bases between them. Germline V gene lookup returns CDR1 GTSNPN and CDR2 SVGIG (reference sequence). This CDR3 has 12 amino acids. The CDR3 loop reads CAWTRQGNEQFF. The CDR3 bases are TGTGCCTGGACCCGTCAGGGAAATGAGCAGTTCTTC.

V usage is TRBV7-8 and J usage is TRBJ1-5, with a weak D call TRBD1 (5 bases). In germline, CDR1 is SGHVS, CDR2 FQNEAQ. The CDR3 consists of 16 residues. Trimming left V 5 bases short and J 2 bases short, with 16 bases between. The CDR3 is CASSPLGRDGNQPQHF. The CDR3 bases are TGTGCCAGCAGCCCCCTGGGGAGGGACGGCAATCAGCCCCAGCATTTT.

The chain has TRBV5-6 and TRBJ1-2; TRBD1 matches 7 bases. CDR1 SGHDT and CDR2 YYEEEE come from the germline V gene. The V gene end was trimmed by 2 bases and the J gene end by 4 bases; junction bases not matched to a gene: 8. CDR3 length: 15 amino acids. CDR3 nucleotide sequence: TGTGCCAGCAGCTTTGGGACAGAGTCCTCCTATGGCTACACCTTC. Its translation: CASSFGTESSYGYTF.

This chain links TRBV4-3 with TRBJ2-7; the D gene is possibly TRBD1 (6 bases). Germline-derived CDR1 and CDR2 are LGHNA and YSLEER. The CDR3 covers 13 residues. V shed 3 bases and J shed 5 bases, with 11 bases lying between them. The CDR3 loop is CASSQATGNEQYF. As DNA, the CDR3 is TGCGCCAGCAGCCAGGCCACAGGGAACGAGCAGTACTTC.

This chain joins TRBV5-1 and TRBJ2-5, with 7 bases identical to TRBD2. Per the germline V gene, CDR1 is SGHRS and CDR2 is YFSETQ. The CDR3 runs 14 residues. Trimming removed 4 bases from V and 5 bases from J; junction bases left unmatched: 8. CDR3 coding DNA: TGCGCCAGCAGCCCCGGTGGGGGGGAGGAGACCCAGTACTTC. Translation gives CASSPGGGEETQYF.

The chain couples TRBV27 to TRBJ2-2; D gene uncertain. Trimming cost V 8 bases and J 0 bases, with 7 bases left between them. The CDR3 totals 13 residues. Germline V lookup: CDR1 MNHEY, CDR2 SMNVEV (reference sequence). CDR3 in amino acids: CASLGPNTGELFF. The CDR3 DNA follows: TGTGCCAGCCTGGGCCCGAACACCGGGGAGCTGTTTTTT.

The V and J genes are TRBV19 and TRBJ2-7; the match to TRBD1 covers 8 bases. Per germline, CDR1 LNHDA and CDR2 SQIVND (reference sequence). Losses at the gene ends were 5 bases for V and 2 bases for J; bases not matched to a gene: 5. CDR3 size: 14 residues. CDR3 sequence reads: CASSPWTGPYEQYF. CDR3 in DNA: TGTGCCAGTAGTCCCTGGACAGGGCCCTACGAGCAGTACTTC.